The clone carrying this T cell receptor beta chain was counted many times. What it binds is unknown. The CDR3 is made up of 15 amino acids. Germline values: CDR1 MNHEY, CDR2 SVGAGI. The V and J ends lost 2 bases and 5 bases, in that order; junction bases with no gene match: 5. Through a sample-barcoded 5' primer and a J-beta primer mix, a second PCR was run for roughly 7 to 11 cycles. Via MiXCR, TCRdb re-called the 5' RACE reads, giving one row per CDR3 protein. The sample lists hundreds of thousands of distinct CDR3 sequences, over 40% occurring once. This specimen belongs to a study of blood T cells in healthy people across ages. Findings of the study overall: Donor CMV status, an unknown factor, possibly confounded changes in expanded clonotypes.

This TCR was recovered from a woman over 75 in good health. The sequenced sample was blood. The chain combines TRBV6-5 with TRBJ1-2, with 10 bases matching TRBD1. CDR3 residues: CASSYPGTGEYGYTF. DNA of the CDR3: TGTGCCAGCAGTTACCCAGGGACAGGGGAATATGGCTACACCTTC.